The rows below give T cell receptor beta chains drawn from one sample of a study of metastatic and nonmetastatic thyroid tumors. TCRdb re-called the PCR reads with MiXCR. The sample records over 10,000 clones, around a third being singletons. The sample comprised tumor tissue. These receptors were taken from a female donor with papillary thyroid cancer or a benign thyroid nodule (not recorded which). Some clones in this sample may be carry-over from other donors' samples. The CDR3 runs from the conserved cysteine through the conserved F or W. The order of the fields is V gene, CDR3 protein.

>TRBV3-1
CASRGTDYEQYF
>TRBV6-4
CASSDSVGGSTDTQYF
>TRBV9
CASSVGQGFDTEAFF
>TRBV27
CASSSELGEQYF
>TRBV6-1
CASRRPGGGGPLHF
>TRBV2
CASSERLYYEQYF
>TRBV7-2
CASSLVPSLNTEAFF
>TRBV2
CASSGDRDRATDTQYF
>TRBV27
CASRRSTSADYEQYF
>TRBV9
CASGGVSGVNEQFF
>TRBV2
CASRGQGDGCEQYF
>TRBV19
CASSPGTGGETQYF
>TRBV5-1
CASSLDPGGAEAFF
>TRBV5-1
CASSLDGTGKYGYTF
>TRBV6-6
CASSYSTGGFAEAFF
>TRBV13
CASSLGRKNSGNTIYF
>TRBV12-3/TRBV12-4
CASSLWGFEQYF
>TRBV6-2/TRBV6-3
CASSFGGPTDTQYF
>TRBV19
CASSPTSTGMNSPLHF
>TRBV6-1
CASSEWGEGSNQHQHF
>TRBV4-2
CASSWTSGRANEHFF
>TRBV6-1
CASRSSGGAVYTQYF
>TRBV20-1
CSARDPQGAGANVLTF
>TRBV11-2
CASSPGGIRVGEQFF
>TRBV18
CASSPLGGGQSYEQYF
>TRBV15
CATSRVGFEQFF
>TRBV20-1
CSARDPSVIYNEHFF
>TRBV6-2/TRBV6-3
CASSQGAEAFF
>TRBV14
CASSQVGRQANYGYTF
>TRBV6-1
CASNRQGPNQPQHF
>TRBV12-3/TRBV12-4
CASSLEAGYTEAFF
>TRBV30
CAWSVGGAGSYGYTF
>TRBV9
CASSEEGQPNTGELFF
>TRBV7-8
CASSQRGGTGQETQYF
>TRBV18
CASSLGYRGSQPQHF
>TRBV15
CATSRLGTATEAFF
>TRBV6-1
CASSEIRDGNWDEQYF
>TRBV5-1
CASSLEGRYGERLFF
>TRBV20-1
CSAVPRQGWYEQYF
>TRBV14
CASSQFLGRDDEQFF
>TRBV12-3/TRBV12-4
CASSLAGGPAEQFF
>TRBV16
CASSHDGSSYEQYF
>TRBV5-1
CASSLTGADYNEQFF
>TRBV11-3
CASSAWTENYGYTF
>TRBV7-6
CASSLEPGSFRRDNEQFF
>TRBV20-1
CSARKIGQGMEASPLHF
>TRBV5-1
CVSSYLPVAGARGDEQFF
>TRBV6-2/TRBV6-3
CASSGLGNQPQHF
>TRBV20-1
CSARAGLAGAKGDTQYF
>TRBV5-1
CASSQASRNEQFF
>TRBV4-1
CASSQGRIGLFF
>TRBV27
CASSFQSNTGELFF
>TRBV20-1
CSARVPGLAGVHGELFF
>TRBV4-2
CASSRALERECEWEQYF
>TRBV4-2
CASSRNGRDGRGNEQYF